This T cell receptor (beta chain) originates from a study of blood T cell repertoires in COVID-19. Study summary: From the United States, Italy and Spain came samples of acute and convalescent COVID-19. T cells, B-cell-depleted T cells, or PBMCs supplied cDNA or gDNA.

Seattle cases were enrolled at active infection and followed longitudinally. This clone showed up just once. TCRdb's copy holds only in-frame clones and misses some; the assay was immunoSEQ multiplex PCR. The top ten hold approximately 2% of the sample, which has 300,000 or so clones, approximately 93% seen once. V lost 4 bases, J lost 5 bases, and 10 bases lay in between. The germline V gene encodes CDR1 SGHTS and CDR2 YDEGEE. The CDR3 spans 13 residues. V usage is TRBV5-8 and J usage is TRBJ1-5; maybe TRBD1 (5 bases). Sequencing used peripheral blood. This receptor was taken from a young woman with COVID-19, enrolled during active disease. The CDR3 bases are TGTGCCAGCAGCCCCGGGGGGGATCAGCCCCAGCATTTT. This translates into CASSPGGDQPQHF.